This TCR beta chain emerged from a study of blood T cell repertoires in COVID-19. The protocol was immunoSEQ multiplex PCR, while the TCRdb copy is restricted to in-frame clones and leaves out a portion. The repertoire holds 150,000 to 200,000 clones, with about 89% as singletons. The germline CDR1 and CDR2 sequences are SGHKS and YYEKEE (reference sequence). Trimming stripped 1 base from V and 3 bases from J, with 14 bases between. The CDR3 sequence is 15 residues long. The clonotype was recovered from a man between 18 and 29 years old who had recovered from COVID-19. Sequencing input: peripheral blood. The chain employs TRBV5-5 and TRBJ2-7; D is uncertain. The CDR3 DNA reads TGTGCCAGCAGCTTGCGTATCGAAAGCTTCTACGAGCAGTACTTC. Amino acid sequence: CASSLRIESFYEQYF.